This record concerns one T cell receptor beta chain sequence. Its antigen is as yet unknown. Sequencing used immunoSEQ multiplex PCR; TCRdb keeps in-frame clones, though not all of them. The table shows about 8,000 clones, with about 98% occurring only once. The data are from a study of naive CD8 T cells in extremely preterm neonates. With 0 bases removed from V and 1 base from J, the gap between germline ends came to 8 bases. CDR3 size: 15 residues. Germline values: CDR1 SGHDT, CDR2 YYEEEE. General observations from the study: Compared with older groups, preterm CDR3s were shorter, with fewer N additions and less trimming. iChao1 richness was lowest in preterm neonates, significantly versus all ages.

The sequencing input was naive CD8+ T cells from blood. The TCR was taken from a human donor in good health. V and J are TRBV5-6 and TRBJ1-5, with D maybe TRBD1 (6 bases). The chain's CDR3 is CASSLGGGSNQPQHF. The CDR3 DNA reads as TGTGCCAGCAGCTTGGGAGGGGGAAGCAATCAGCCCCAGCATTTT. The full variable domain, its missing parts supplied by reference TRBV5-6 and TRBJ1-5, is DAGVTQSPTHLIKTRGQQVTLRCSPKSGHDTVSWYQQALGQGPQFIFQYYEEEERQRGNFPDRFSGHQFPNYSSELNVNALLLGDSALYLCASSLGGGSNQPQHFGDGTRLSIL.